What follows are 12 T cell receptor beta chains derived from one specimen sequenced in a study of cytotoxic CD8 clonotypes in ibrutinib-treated CLL. Only in-frame clones appear in the TCRdb table, and some are missing; sequencing was by immunoSEQ multiplex PCR. Seen here are approximately 84,000 clones, 86% observed once, and the top ten hold around 5.4%. Sequencing was performed on PBMCs, taken before ibrutinib treatment. The receptors stem from a human donor with chronic lymphocytic leukemia.

The chain combines TRBV25-1 with TRBJ1-1, with D tentatively TRBD1 (5 bases). This CDR3 comprises 15 residues. Germline V CDR1 and CDR2: MGHDK, SYGVNS. V was shortened by 7 bases and J by 5 bases, with 20 bases between the two germline ends. The CDR3 is CASTEAGVRGTEAFF. CDR3 DNA: TGTGCCAGCACCGAGGCGGGGGTTCGGGGAACTGAAGCTTTCTTT.

This sequence joins TRBV11-3 and TRBJ1-1; D is unclear. This CDR3 is 12 amino acids long. Germline V CDR1 and CDR2: SGHNT, YENEEA. Trimming stripped 3 bases from V and 4 bases from J, with 6 bases between. CDR3 protein: CASSFEGTEAFF. The CDR3 DNA reads TGTGCCAGCAGCTTCGAGGGCACTGAAGCTTTCTTT.

V is TRBV7-9 and J is TRBJ2-7; no clear D. The V end was cut by 5 bases, the J end by 7 bases, with 15 bases between. This CDR3 is built from 13 residues. Germline CDR1 is SEHNR and CDR2 is FQNEAQ (reference sequence). Written as DNA, the CDR3 is TGTGCCAGCAGCGTAGACTCGAAAGAGGAGCAGTACTTC. This gives the protein CASSVDSKEEQYF.

Here the CDR3 DNA reads TGTGCCAGTAGTAACGGACAGGGGGGAAAAACAGATACGCAGTATTTT. This encodes CASSNGQGGKTDTQYF. The chain links TRBV19 to TRBJ2-3, with TRBD1 matching 10 bases. The CDR3 length is 16 residues. CDR1 LNHDA and CDR2 SQIVND come from the germline V gene (reference sequence). V shed 4 bases, J shed 3 bases, and the junction held 7 bases outside the gene matches.

By share, this clone counts as medium-sized. For the CDR3, the DNA is TGTGCCAGCAGCTTCGGACCCACAAAGGACTATGGCTACACCTTC. Translated: CASSFGPTKDYGYTF. The chain recombines TRBV5-4 with TRBJ1-2; no clear D gene. This CDR3 region has 15 residues. V was clipped by 2 bases and J by 3 bases, with 14 bases between them. The germline gives CDR1 SGHNT, CDR2 YYREEE (reference sequence).

V gene TRBV11-3 combines with J gene TRBJ2-5, with 7 nucleotides matching TRBD1. Germline-derived CDR1 and CDR2 are SGHNT and YENEEA. There are 17 residues in the CDR3. V shed 5 bases and J 1 base; nucleotides not matched to a gene: 13. The CDR3 DNA sequence: TGTGCCAGCAGCCCCTCCGGTAGTGCAGGGGGCCAAGAGACCCAGTACTTC. It is translated as CASSPSGSAGGQETQYF.

Concerning this clone: Other DNA sequences in the same sample also yield this CDR3. The J gene is TRBJ2-7, the V gene TRBV11-2; 11 bases map to TRBD1. Germline CDR1 is SGHAT and CDR2 is FQNNGV. The CDR3 sequence is 16 residues long. After removal of 3 bases from V and 3 bases from J, the junction contained 7 bases not matched to a gene. CDR3 region: CASSLAGTGGLYEQYF. CDR3 bases: TGTGCCAGCAGCTTGGCCGGGACAGGGGGTCTCTACGAGCAGTACTTC.

This chain joins TRBV2 and TRBJ1-5; 8 bases agree with TRBD1. CDR3 size: 15 residues. V lost 5 bases to trimming and J lost 2 bases; unmatched junction nucleotides: 5. The germline gives CDR1 SNHLY, CDR2 FYNNEI. The CDR3 region has the DNA TGTGCCAGCAGTCACCCAGGGGGCGGCAATCAGCCCCAGCATTTT. Translation: CASSHPGGGNQPQHF.

The CDR3 DNA reads as TGTGCCAGCACTGATCTCAGAGGACTAGCGGGAGCCAGCTCCTACGAGCAGTACTTC. The encoded protein is CASTDLRGLAGASSYEQYF. This chain uses TRBV5-6 with TRBJ2-7, with TRBD2 identical over 13 bases. V was clipped by 6 bases and J by 0 bases; unmatched bases: 15. This CDR3 is 19 amino acids long. In germline, CDR1 is SGHDT, CDR2 YYEEEE.

The CDR3 loop is CASSLSGAGLGETQYF. The CDR3 DNA sequence: TGTGCCAGCAGCTTGAGTGGGGCGGGGCTAGGAGAGACCCAGTACTTC. The J gene is TRBJ2-5, the V gene TRBV5-4; tentative D call: TRBD2 (6 bases). Trimming pared 1 base from V and 4 bases from J, leaving 17 bases between. The length of the CDR3 is 16 residues. Germline V gives CDR1 SGHNT, CDR2 YYREEE (reference sequence).

The chain couples TRBV9 to TRBJ2-3; maybe TRBD1 (6 bases). V was shortened by 7 bases and J by 2 bases, with 17 bases between the two germline ends. Germline V lookup: CDR1 SGDLS, CDR2 YYNGEE. CDR3 length: 15 residues. Here the CDR3 reads CASVRDTSSTDTQYF. The CDR3 DNA reads TGTGCCAGCGTCCGGGACACTTCCTCCACAGATACGCAGTATTTT.

There are a few counts of this clone. The rearrangement links TRBV9 to TRBJ1-4, with D possibly being TRBD1 (5 bases). The germline CDR1 and CDR2 sequences are SGDLS and YYNGEE. CDR3 length equals 16 residues. The ends were cut back, 4 bases at V and 5 bases at J, with 18 bases in the middle. CDR3 sequence: CASSPRGGQLNEKLFF. CDR3 nucleotide sequence: TGTGCCAGCAGCCCGCGGGGAGGACAATTAAATGAAAAACTGTTTTTT.